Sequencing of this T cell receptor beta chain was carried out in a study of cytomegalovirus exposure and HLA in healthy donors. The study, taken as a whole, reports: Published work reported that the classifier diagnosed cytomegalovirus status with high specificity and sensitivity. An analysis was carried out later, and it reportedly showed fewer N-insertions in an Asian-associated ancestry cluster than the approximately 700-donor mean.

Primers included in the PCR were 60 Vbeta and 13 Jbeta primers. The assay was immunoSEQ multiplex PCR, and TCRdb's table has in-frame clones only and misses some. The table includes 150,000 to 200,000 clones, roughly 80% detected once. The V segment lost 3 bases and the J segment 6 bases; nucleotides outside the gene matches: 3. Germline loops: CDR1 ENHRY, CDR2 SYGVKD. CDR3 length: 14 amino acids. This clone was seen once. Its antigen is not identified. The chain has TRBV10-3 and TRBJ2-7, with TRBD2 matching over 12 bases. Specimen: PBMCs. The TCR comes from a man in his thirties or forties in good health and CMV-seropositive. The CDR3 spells CAISEQGLAGEQYF. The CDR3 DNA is TGTGCCATCAGTGAACAGGGACTAGCGGGCGAGCAGTACTTC.